The TCR beta chain under discussion was sequenced for a study of T cell responses to AZD1222 COVID-19 vaccine. The wider study: Whether given at about 4 or about 12 weeks, second doses were pooled.

Profiled with immunoSEQ multiplex PCR; TCRdb holds only in-frame clones, not every one. The sample holds about 120,000 clones; roughly 87% are singletons and the top ten take 6% to 8%. Study-level findings and limits: Two AZD1222 doses significantly raised spike-specific TCR breadth and depth over controls.

Deletions cut 7 bases from V and 2 bases from J, with 18 bases between. Germline-derived CDR1 and CDR2 are SGHTA and FQGTGA. The CDR3 covers 16 residues. Regarding this clone: The antigen is unknown.

The clonotype comes from an adult in good health. The sample here was peripheral blood, taken on day 0 of AZD1222 vaccination. The chain has TRBV7-3 and TRBJ1-5, with a weak D call TRBD1 (5 bases). Here the CDR3 DNA reads TGTGCCAGCACCGGATTGGAGGGGTACGGCAATCAGCCCCAGCATTTT. It is translated as CASTGLEGYGNQPQHF.